A selection of T cell receptor beta chains follows, all from one sample in a study of T cell repertoires in cytomegalovirus infection. MiXCR, run by TCRdb on the reads, gives a single entry per CDR3 protein. In the table there are around 430,000 distinct CDR3 sequences, 42% of which are singletons. Their antigen targets remain unknown. Sequencing was performed on cultured PBMCs, taken from culture after CMV antigen stimulation. Receptors originate from a human donor in good health (CMV status not recorded). Some clones in this sample may be carry-over from other donors' samples. Both conserved end residues are part of each CDR3. The D gene is left open where the match is weak. Size values are once, few and many counts, or a class for expanded clones, and some rows have none.

v_gene	j_gene	abundance	d_gene	CDR3aa	CDR3nt
TRBV7-6	TRBJ1-5	.	.	CASSTTILGVDGNQPQHF	TGTGCCAGCAGCACAACGATCCTGGGAGTAGATGGCAATCAGCCCCAGCATTTT
TRBV4-1	TRBJ1-5	.	.	CASSLRQENQPQHF	TGCGCCAGCAGCCTCAGACAAGAAAATCAGCCCCAGCATTTT
TRBV2	TRBJ2-5	few	TRBD2	CASSVESGRAETQYF	TGTGCCAGCAGTGTGGAGAGCGGGAGGGCAGAGACCCAGTACTTC
TRBV28	TRBJ2-7	.	.	CASSTRQTYEQYF	TGTGCCAGCAGTACTCGACAGACCTACGAGCAGTACTTC
TRBV5-4	TRBJ2-7	.	.	CASSFAGGLLDEQYF	TGTGCCAGCAGCTTCGCAGGGGGACTCCTAGACGAGCAGTACTTC
TRBV11-2	TRBJ2-7	.	TRBD2	CASSATGLAGAYEQYF	TGTGCCAGCAGCGCCACGGGACTAGCGGGTGCCTACGAGCAGTACTTC
TRBV12-5	TRBJ2-5	.	TRBD2	CASGVAGGYQETQYF	TGTGCTAGTGGTGTAGCGGGAGGGTACCAAGAGACCCAGTACTTC
TRBV12-3/TRBV12-4	TRBJ2-7	few	.	CASSQRHRVYEQYF	TGTGCCAGCAGCCAGCGCCACAGGGTATACGAGCAGTACTTC
TRBV7-2	TRBJ2-2	.	TRBD1	CASSVGQAPGAGELFF	TGTGCCAGCAGCGTCGGACAGGCTCCCGGCGCCGGGGAGCTGTTTTTT
TRBV6-1	TRBJ2-1	.	.	CASSDPLGREQFF	TGTGCCAGCAGTGATCCGCTGGGCAGGGAGCAGTTCTTC
TRBV10-3	TRBJ2-7	.	.	CAISRGYEQYF	TGTGCCATCAGTAGGGGCTACGAGCAGTACTTC